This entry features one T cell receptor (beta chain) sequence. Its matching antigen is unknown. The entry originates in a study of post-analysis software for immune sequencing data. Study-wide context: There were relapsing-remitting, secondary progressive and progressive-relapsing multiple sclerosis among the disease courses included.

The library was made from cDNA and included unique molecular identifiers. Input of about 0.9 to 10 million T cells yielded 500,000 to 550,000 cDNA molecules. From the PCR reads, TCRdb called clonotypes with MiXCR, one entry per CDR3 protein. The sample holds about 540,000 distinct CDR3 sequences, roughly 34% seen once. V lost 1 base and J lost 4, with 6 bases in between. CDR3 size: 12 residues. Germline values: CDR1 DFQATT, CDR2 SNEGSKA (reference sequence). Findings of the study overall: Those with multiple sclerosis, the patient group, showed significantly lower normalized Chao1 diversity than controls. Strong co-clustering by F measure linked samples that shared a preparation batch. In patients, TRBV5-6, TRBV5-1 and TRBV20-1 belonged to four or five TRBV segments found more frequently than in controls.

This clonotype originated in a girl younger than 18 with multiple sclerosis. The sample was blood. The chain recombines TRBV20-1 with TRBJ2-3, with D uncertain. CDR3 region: CSARVGPDTQYF. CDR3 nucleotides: TGCAGTGCTAGAGTAGGACCAGATACGCAGTATTTT.